Listed below are T cell receptor beta chains from one sample, sequenced in a study of T cell responses to AZD1222 COVID-19 vaccine. Method: immunoSEQ multiplex PCR; TCRdb's copy keeps in-frame clones and lacks some. This table has about 140,000 clones, about 92% appearing once. Sequences were derived from peripheral blood, sampled after recovery from COVID-19. The receptors stem from an adult who had recovered from COVID-19. Both conserved end residues are part of each CDR3. A D gene is named only where the DNA matches it firmly. A clone size is listed for some rows: how often the clone was seen (once, few, many), or a class if it is expanded.

d_call,j_call,clone_size,cdr3_length,v_call,cdr3_aa,cdr3_nt
TRBD2,TRBJ2-1,.,15,TRBV2,CASRNGTSTYNEQFF,TGTGCCAGCAGAAATGGGACTAGCACCTACAATGAGCAGTTCTTC
TRBD1,TRBJ2-5,.,15,TRBV28,CASSVDRGQEETQYF,TGTGCCAGCAGTGTAGACAGGGGTCAGGAAGAGACCCAGTACTTC
TRBD2,TRBJ2-5,.,16,TRBV5-6,CASSPAGLHFQETQYF,TGTGCCAGCAGCCCCGCGGGACTACACTTCCAAGAGACCCAGTACTTC
TRBD1,TRBJ2-7,.,13,TRBV27,CASKGTGPYEQYF,TGTGCCAGCAAGGGGACAGGGCCCTACGAGCAGTACTTC
.,TRBJ1-6,.,15,TRBV2,CASSVSGVYNSPLHF,TGTGCCAGCAGTGTGTCAGGGGTCTATAATTCACCCCTCCACTTT
TRBD1,TRBJ1-5,.,16,TRBV28,CASYPPGQGIIQPQHF,TGTGCCAGCTATCCTCCGGGACAGGGAATAATTCAGCCCCAGCATTTT
TRBD1,TRBJ1-1,few,16,TRBV24-1,CATSDYLQGFCTEAFF,TGTGCCACCAGTGACTACCTACAGGGGTTTTGCACTGAAGCTTTCTTT
TRBD1,TRBJ1-5,.,14,TRBV19,CASRIRTGGQPQHF,TGTGCCAGTAGAATCAGGACAGGTGGGCAGCCCCAGCATTTT
.,TRBJ1-4,.,15,TRBV28,CASSFTGTTNEKLFF,TGTGCCAGCAGTTTCACAGGGACAACTAATGAAAAACTGTTTTTT
TRBD2,TRBJ2-3,.,19,TRBV28,CASSHSGGSHTSATDTQYF,TGTGCCAGCAGCCACTCCGGGGGTAGCCACACTAGCGCCACAGATACGCAGTATTTT
.,TRBJ2-1,.,17,TRBV11-3,CASSLDRTESSYNEQFF,TGTGCCAGCAGCTTAGACCGGACGGAGAGCTCCTACAATGAGCAGTTCTTC
TRBD1,TRBJ1-5,.,15,TRBV6-5,CASSDSDRVIQPQHF,TGTGCCAGCAGCGACTCCGACAGGGTGATTCAGCCCCAGCATTTT
.,TRBJ1-2,once,11,TRBV10-2,CASSTTGGYTF,TGCGCCAGCAGTACGACAGGCGGCTACACCTTC
TRBD2,TRBJ2-7,.,14,TRBV27,CASSFGGRAYEQYF,TGTGCCAGCAGTTTTGGGGGGAGGGCCTACGAGCAGTACTTC
.,TRBJ2-2,.,15,TRBV24-1,CATSPRTDYPGELFF,TGTGCCACCAGTCCCAGGACAGATTATCCCGGGGAGCTGTTTTTT
.,TRBJ1-1,.,17,TRBV3-1/TRBV3-2,CASSQDPAPDVNTEAFF,TGTGCCAGCAGCCAAGATCCTGCGCCGGACGTGAACACTGAAGCTTTCTTT
.,TRBJ2-7,.,17,TRBV5-3,CARSLEFVSLPLNEQYF,TGTGCCAGAAGCTTGGAGTTTGTTAGCCTCCCGCTCAACGAGCAGTACTTC
.,TRBJ1-2,.,16,TRBV28,CASSFGRWDRSGDYTF,TGTGCCAGCAGTTTCGGTAGATGGGACCGCTCCGGCGACTACACCTTC
TRBD2,TRBJ2-3,.,19,TRBV10-3,CAIRSGLAGRTSSTDTQYF,TGTGCCATCAGATCGGGACTAGCGGGTAGGACTTCTAGCACAGATACGCAGTATTTT
TRBD1,TRBJ1-4,.,13,TRBV11-2,CASSADRDPNLFF,TGTGCCAGCAGCGCAGACAGGGACCCTAACCTGTTTTTT
.,TRBJ2-5,.,18,TRBV5-1,CASSSLRTMRETGETQYF,TGCGCCAGCAGCTCTCTAAGGACTATGCGTGAGACGGGAGAGACCCAGTACTTC
.,TRBJ1-1,.,14,TRBV5-6,CASSLVGLNTEAFF,TGTGCCAGCAGCTTGGTTGGCTTGAACACTGAAGCTTTCTTT
.,TRBJ1-4,once,14,TRBV3-1/TRBV3-2,CASSQGRFNEKLFF,TGTGCCAGCAGCCAAGGACGGTTTAATGAAAAACTGTTTTTT
.,TRBJ2-1,.,12,TRBV2,CASSDVGNEQFF,TGTGCCAGCAGTGACGTGGGGAATGAGCAGTTCTTC
TRBD2,TRBJ2-7,.,15,TRBV7-8,CASSLGTSGRDRQYF,TGTGCCAGCAGCTTGGGTACTAGCGGGAGAGATCGTCAGTACTTC
.,TRBJ2-5,.,13,TRBV5-4,CASSLHSQETQYF,TGTGCCAGCAGCTTGCACAGCCAAGAGACCCAGTACTTC
TRBD1,TRBJ1-1,.,13,TRBV7-8,CASSLGTGERAFF,TGTGCCAGCAGCTTAGGGACAGGGGAACGGGCTTTCTTT
TRBD1,TRBJ2-7,.,12,TRBV5-1,CASSPDRYEQYF,TGCGCCAGCAGCCCGGACAGGTACGAGCAGTACTTC
.,TRBJ1-1,.,9,TRBV6-6,CASNDPAFF,TGTGCCAGCAATGACCCCGCTTTCTTT